The 19 T cell receptor beta chains below all came from one sample that was sequenced in a study of early T cells in non-severe SARS-CoV-2 infection. TCRdb itself ran the 5' RACE reads through MiXCR, one entry per CDR3 protein. Of about 110,000 distinct CDR3 sequences listed, 9% to 13% are singletons. The sequenced sample was whole blood. These receptors were collected from an adult who was a healthcare worker with PCR-confirmed SARS-CoV-2 infection or an uninfected control (not recorded which).

This clonotype came up once. The chain has TRBV24-1 and TRBJ2-1, with D possibly being TRBD2 (6 bases). Germline V gene lookup returns CDR1 KGHDR and CDR2 SFDVKD. CDR3 length equals 17 residues. Trimming cost V 4 bases and J 5 bases, with 20 bases left between them. CDR3 nucleotides: TGTGCCACCAGTGACGTCACTTGGTCTTGGGGGGACAATGAGCAGTTCTTC. Translated: CATSDVTWSWGDNEQFF.

The chain recombines TRBV10-3 with TRBJ2-2, with 8 bases matching TRBD1. V trimming: 7 bases; J trimming: 0 bases; junction bases outside the gene matches: 4. The CDR3 totals 15 residues. Germline lookup yields CDR1 ENHRY and CDR2 SYGVKD. In nucleotides, the CDR3 is TGTGCCATCACCCCGGGACAGGCGAACACCGGGGAGCTGTTTTTT. It encodes CAITPGQANTGELFF.

This clonotype was counted a few times. This sequence joins TRBV20-1 and TRBJ1-6; D gene uncertain. Germline CDR1 DFQATT, CDR2 SNEGSKA (reference sequence). The CDR3 has 14 residues. Trimming removed 3 bases from V and 7 bases from J, with 13 bases in between. In nucleotides, the CDR3 is TGCAGTGCTAGTAGACCCGACGGAAATTCACCCCTCCACTTT. Protein sequence: CSASRPDGNSPLHF.

This clonotype has at least ten counts. The junction differs from germline at one of its ends, possibly a read error. The chain joins TRBV7-7 to TRBJ2-7; TRBD2 agrees at 8 bases. Germline V gene data show CDR1 as SSHAT and CDR2 as FNYEAQ (reference sequence). The CDR3 runs 14 residues. The CDR3 here is CASSLEAGVGEQYF. The CDR3 DNA is TGTGCTAGCAGCTTAGAAGCGGGAGTCGGCGAGCAGTACTTC.

The rearrangement joins TRBV5-6 to TRBJ1-5, with TRBD1 matching over 7 bases. The CDR3 spans 14 residues. The V gene end was trimmed by 4 bases and the J gene end by 6 bases; junction bases not matched to a gene: 7. Germline V gene sequence: CDR1 SGHDT, CDR2 YYEEEE. The CDR3 loop reads CASSHRGRGQPQHF. The CDR3 DNA reads TGTGCCAGCAGCCACAGGGGTCGGGGTCAGCCCCAGCATTTT.

The rearrangement links TRBV13 to TRBJ1-5; 11 bases fit TRBD1. CDR3 size: 15 residues. The V gene end was trimmed by 4 bases and the J gene end by 7 bases; junction bases not matched to a gene: 6. The germline gives CDR1 PRHDT, CDR2 FYEKMQ (reference sequence). The CDR3 here is CASSWGQGVGQPQHF. The CDR3 region has the DNA TGTGCCAGCAGCTGGGGACAGGGGGTAGGACAGCCCCAGCATTTT.

This chain links TRBV28 with TRBJ2-1; 9 nucleotides agree with TRBD2. V was clipped by 6 bases and J by 10 bases; unmatched bases: 4. Germline-derived CDR1 and CDR2 are MDHEN and SYDVKM. The CDR3 covers 12 residues. The CDR3 here is CASRLAGYEQFF. As DNA, the CDR3 is TGTGCCAGCAGGCTAGCGGGGTACGAGCAGTTCTTC.

In the case of this clonotype: At one end, the junction sequence differs from germline, possibly due to a read error. The V call is TRBV7-9, the J call TRBJ2-7; perhaps TRBD1 as D (6 bases). The CDR3 loop spans 15 amino acids. The V gene's germline CDR1 is SEHNR and CDR2 FQNEAQ (reference sequence). CDR3 nucleotide sequence: TGTGTCAGCAAGGCGCCGGGACACGAGCCCTACGAGCAGTACTTC. Its translation is CVSKAPGHEPYEQYF.

The chain joins TRBV7-3 to TRBJ2-2, with D tentatively TRBD1 (7 bases). V was shortened by 2 bases and J by 6 bases, with 10 bases between the two germline ends. This CDR3 has 14 amino acids. The germline V gene encodes CDR1 SGHTA and CDR2 FQGTGA. CDR3 sequence: CASSLQGGAGELFF. Written as DNA, the CDR3 is TGTGCCAGCAGCTTACAGGGGGGCGCCGGGGAGCTGTTTTTT.

This clonotype occurred many times. This chain uses TRBV29-1 with TRBJ2-2; D ambiguous. The CDR3 loop spans 14 amino acids. CDR1 is SQVTM and CDR2 is ANQGSEA in the germline V gene. V was clipped by 7 bases and J by 0 bases, with 12 bases between them. The CDR3 nucleotides are TGCAGCGCGGATGGGGATACGAACACCGGGGAGCTGTTTTTT. Protein product: CSADGDTNTGELFF.

This clonotype was recorded at least ten times. This chain uses TRBV20-1 with TRBJ1-2; 7 bases map to TRBD1. J was trimmed by 1 base and V by 5 bases; bases with no gene match: 10. The germline V gene encodes CDR1 DFQATT and CDR2 SNEGSKA (reference sequence). This CDR3 has 15 amino acids. The CDR3 sequence is CSAHIKTGNNYGYTF. The CDR3 DNA reads TGCAGTGCTCATATTAAGACAGGGAATAACTATGGCTACACCTTC.

In the case of this clonotype: A much larger clone differs from this one at a single base, so this may be a read error. The chain is built from TRBV5-1 and TRBJ1-1; no clear D. The CDR3 is 12 amino acids. CDR1 SGHRS and CDR2 YFSETQ come from the germline V gene. This chain's CDR3 is CTSSFSGTEAFF. In nucleotides, the CDR3 is TGCACCAGCAGCTTCTCTGGGACTGAAGCTTTCTTT.

The CDR3 is CASSPSGALDGEQFF. CDR3 coding DNA: TGTGCCAGCAGCCCCTCAGGGGCCCTCGACGGTGAGCAGTTCTTC. V is TRBV7-3 and J is TRBJ2-1; D is perhaps TRBD1 (6 bases). The CDR3 extends over 15 amino acids. Between the trimmed V and J ends, which lost 5 bases and 9 bases, there was a span of 20 bases. Per the germline V gene, CDR1 is SGHTA and CDR2 is FQGTGA.

This clonotype has just a few counts. This rearrangement joins TRBV3-1 to TRBJ2-7; D may be TRBD1 (7 bases). Germline V lookup: CDR1 LGHDT, CDR2 YNNKEL (reference sequence). Trimming cost V 6 bases and J 5 bases, with 17 bases left between them. This CDR3 spans 14 amino acids. CDR3 in amino acids: CASRKGQGGHEQYF. The CDR3 DNA reads as TGTGCCAGCAGAAAAGGGCAGGGGGGCCACGAGCAGTACTTC.

This clonotype was seen repeatedly, ten times or more. The chain links TRBV6-4 to TRBJ2-2; 12 bases fit TRBD2. Germline CDR1 is MRHNA and CDR2 is SNTAGT. The V gene end was trimmed by 5 bases and the J gene end by 4 bases; junction bases not matched to a gene: 5. The CDR3 extends over 16 amino acids. In DNA, the CDR3 is TGTGCCAGCAGTAGACTAGCGGGAGACCTCACCGGGGAGCTGTTTTTT. Translation gives CASSRLAGDLTGELFF.

In its sample, this clonotype was seen a few times. The chain uses TRBV5-1 and TRBJ1-1; D possibly corresponds to TRBD1 (5 bases). The V end lost 4 bases, the J end lost 2 bases, and 15 bases lay between the germline ends. The CDR3 extends over 15 amino acids. The germline gives CDR1 SGHRS, CDR2 YFSETQ. The CDR3 DNA sequence: TGCGCCAGCAGCCCGGGGACCGATAGAAACACTGAAGCTTTCTTT. This sequence encodes CASSPGTDRNTEAFF.

The rearrangement joins TRBV12-3 or TRBV12-4 to TRBJ1-5, with D possibly being TRBD1 (6 bases). The ends were cut back, 0 bases at V and 2 bases at J, with 8 bases in the middle. There are 15 residues in the CDR3. This CDR3 reads CASSLADSGNQPQHF. DNA for the CDR3: TGTGCCAGCAGTTTAGCGGACAGCGGCAATCAGCCCCAGCATTTT.

The rearrangement joins TRBV5-1 to TRBJ2-7, with D tentatively TRBD1 or TRBD2 (6 bases each). Trimming took 4 bases from V and 3 from J, leaving 11 bases between them. CDR3 length: 13 amino acids. The germline CDR1 and CDR2 sequences are SGHRS and YFSETQ. In DNA, the CDR3 is TGCGCCAGCAGCACCGGAGGGGGCTACGAGCAGTACTTC. It codes for CASSTGGGYEQYF.

This clonotype was detected many times. In DNA, the CDR3 is TGCAGCGTTGGAAACCGGTTAGCCTACGAGCAGTACTTC. Protein: CSVGNRLAYEQYF. The gene calls are TRBV29-1 and TRBJ2-7; unclear D gene. The ends were cut back, 4 bases at V and 2 bases at J, with 12 bases in the middle. Germline lookup yields CDR1 SQVTM and CDR2 ANQGSEA. The CDR3 runs 13 residues.